A single sample gave rise to the 10 T cell receptor beta chains below, sequenced in a study of memory B cells and T cells in multiple sclerosis. Separate sequencing covered autoproliferating (CFSE-dim) and non-proliferating (CFSE-high) T cells from stimulus-free culture. About 50 million CFSE-labeled PBMCs were cultured less than 8 days unstimulated, then replicate wells were pooled. These TCRs' antigens remain unknown. Profiled with immunoSEQ multiplex PCR; TCRdb holds only in-frame clones, not every one. The top ten hold approximately 1.2% of the sample, which has about 45,000 clones, more than 65% seen once. Sequenced input: PBMCs from blood kept in culture. These receptors were obtained from a human donor with multiple sclerosis.

This chain joins TRBV6-1 and TRBJ1-1, with D possibly matching TRBD1 (5 bases). CDR3 length: 14 amino acids. Germline assignment: CDR1 MNHNS and CDR2 SASEGT. Trimming removed 2 bases from V and 2 bases from J, with 9 bases in between. The CDR3 here is CASSEWGVNTEAFF. For the CDR3, the DNA is TGTGCCAGCAGTGAATGGGGGGTCAACACTGAAGCTTTCTTT.

This chain connects TRBV6-5 to TRBJ2-7, with a tentative D call TRBD1 (6 bases). The V end was cut by 5 bases, the J end by 3 bases, with 14 bases between. CDR1 MNHEY and CDR2 SVGAGI come from the germline V gene. The CDR3 sequence is 14 residues long. CDR3 DNA: TGTGCCAGCAGTCCCCACGGACAGCGCTACGAGCAGTACTTC. This gives the protein CASSPHGQRYEQYF.

The V call is TRBV30, the J call TRBJ2-1; TRBD1 matches 10 bases. The CDR3 runs 15 residues. The germline V gene encodes CDR1 GTSNPN and CDR2 SVGIG (reference sequence). The ends lost 1 base at V and 8 bases at J; junction bases unmatched: 8. CDR3 in amino acids: CAWSGPGTGVDEQFF. CDR3 bases: TGTGCCTGGAGTGGACCCGGGACAGGGGTAGATGAGCAGTTCTTC.

The genes are TRBV7-8 and TRBJ1-5; D possibly corresponds to TRBD1 (6 bases). This CDR3 has 16 residues. Germline-derived CDR1 and CDR2 are SGHVS and FQNEAQ. V lost 3 bases and J 4 bases, leaving 16 bases between the germline ends. The CDR3 loop reads CASSFIQGEGNQPQHF. In nucleotides, the CDR3 is TGTGCCAGCAGCTTTATACAGGGTGAGGGTAATCAGCCCCAGCATTTT.

V and J are TRBV7-9 and TRBJ1-5; tentative D call: TRBD1 (6 bases). The CDR3 spans 12 residues. The V gene's germline CDR1 is SEHNR and CDR2 FQNEAQ (reference sequence). Trimming left V 4 bases short and J 6 bases short, with 7 bases between. The chain's CDR3 is CASSSQGQPQHF. The CDR3 DNA reads as TGTGCCAGCAGCTCACAGGGTCAGCCCCAGCATTTT. The full variable domain, its missing parts supplied by reference TRBV7-9 and TRBJ1-5, is DTGVSQNPRHKITKRGQNVTFRCDPISEHNRLYWYRQTLGQGPEFLTYFQNEAQLEKSRLLSDRFSAERPKGSFSTLEIQRTEQGDSAMYLCASSSQGQPQHFGDGTRLSIL.

The chain has TRBV6-5 and TRBJ1-5; perhaps TRBD1 as D (6 bases). The germline gives CDR1 MNHEY, CDR2 SVGAGI. The CDR3 consists of 15 residues. The V end lost 6 bases, the J end lost 2 bases, and 14 bases lay between the germline ends. CDR3 DNA sequence: TGTGCCAGCAGAGCAGGGGCTGAGGGCAATCAGCCCCAGCATTTT. This sequence encodes CASRAGAEGNQPQHF.

The table lists this clone with a few counts. The chain links TRBV2 to TRBJ1-6; D perhaps matches TRBD1 (5 bases). The CDR3 runs to 17 residues. V was pared by 7 bases and J by 6 bases, with 22 bases between. Germline lookup yields CDR1 SNHLY and CDR2 FYNNEI. For the CDR3, the DNA is TGTGCCAGCATAGCAGGGTTAGGCCTTCGGGGTAATTCACCCCTCCACTTT. As protein: CASIAGLGLRGNSPLHF.

A remark on this clone: The identical CDR3 is also encoded by other nucleotide sequences in the sample. The CDR3 protein is CASSVAGTDTQYF. The CDR3 DNA reads as TGTGCCAGCAGCGTAGCCGGCACAGATACGCAGTATTTT. The V gene is TRBV9, the J gene TRBJ2-3, with D unresolved. The CDR3 contains 13 residues. In germline, CDR1 is SGDLS, CDR2 YYNGEE. Trimming stripped 0 bases from V and 1 base from J, with 3 bases between.

The V and J genes are TRBV30 and TRBJ1-2; 7 bases align to TRBD1. This CDR3 comprises 11 residues. J lost 7 bases, V lost 7 bases, and 6 bases had no gene match. The V gene's germline CDR1 is GTSNPN and CDR2 SVGIG (reference sequence). The CDR3 bases are TGTGCCTATCCGACAGGGTCTGGCTACACCTTC. Translation gives CAYPTGSGYTF. Full variable domain (remainder filled in from reference TRBV30 and TRBJ1-2): SQTIHQWPATLVQPVGSPLSLECTVEGTSNPNLYWYRQAAGRGLQLLFYSVGIGQISSEVPQNLSASRPQDRQFILSSKKLLLSDSGFYLCAYPTGSGYTFGSGTRLTVV.

The chain has TRBV28 and TRBJ2-7; maybe TRBD1 (5 bases). Germline V gives CDR1 MDHEN, CDR2 SYDVKM. This CDR3 is built from 15 residues. Trimming pared 2 bases from V and 0 bases from J, leaving 11 bases between. This CDR3 is CASSLQGLSSYEQYF. The DNA of the CDR3 is TGTGCCAGCAGTTTACAGGGCCTCAGCTCCTACGAGCAGTACTTC.